This entry describes one TCR beta chain. What it recognizes is unknown. Produced via immunoSEQ multiplex PCR; TCRdb's table is partial and in-frame only. The table lists about 49,000 clones, 70% to 75% of them singletons. This specimen comes from a study of radiotherapy plus CTLA-4 blockade in lung cancer. The wider study: Patients showed objective responses in 18% of cases, and disease control was achieved by under 40%. Study-level results: Radiotherapy was combined with ipilimumab, and tumor-derived TCR clones then expanded in blood.

The CDR3 extends over 13 amino acids. CDR1 and CDR2 (germline): MNHEY, SVGAGI. Trimming pared 3 bases from V and 8 bases from J, leaving 13 bases between. The receptor was derived from a human donor with non-small cell lung cancer who had a complete response to radiotherapy plus ipilimumab. The gene calls are TRBV6-5 and TRBJ1-2, with D tentatively TRBD1 (6 bases). The sequences come from peripheral blood, collected from a patient treated with radiotherapy plus ipilimumab. CDR3 in DNA: TGTGCCAGCAGTTATTCCAAGACAGGCGGCTACACCTTC. Translated: CASSYSKTGGYTF.